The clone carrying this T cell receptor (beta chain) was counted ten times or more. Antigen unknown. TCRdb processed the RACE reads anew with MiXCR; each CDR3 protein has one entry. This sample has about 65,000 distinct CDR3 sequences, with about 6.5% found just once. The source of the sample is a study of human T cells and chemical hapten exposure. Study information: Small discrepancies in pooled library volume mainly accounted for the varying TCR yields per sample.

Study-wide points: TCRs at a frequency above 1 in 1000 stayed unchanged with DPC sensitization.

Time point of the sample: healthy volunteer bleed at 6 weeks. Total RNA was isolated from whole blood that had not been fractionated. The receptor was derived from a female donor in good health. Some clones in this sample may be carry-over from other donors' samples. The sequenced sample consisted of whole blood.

The CDR3 reads CASSLGSEDTQYF. As DNA, the CDR3 is TGTGCCAGCAGTTTAGGATCAGAAGATACGCAGTATTTT. The chain combines TRBV12-3 or TRBV12-4 with TRBJ2-3; D uncertain. V was pared by 1 base and J by 5 bases, with 7 bases between. The CDR3 is 13 amino acids.